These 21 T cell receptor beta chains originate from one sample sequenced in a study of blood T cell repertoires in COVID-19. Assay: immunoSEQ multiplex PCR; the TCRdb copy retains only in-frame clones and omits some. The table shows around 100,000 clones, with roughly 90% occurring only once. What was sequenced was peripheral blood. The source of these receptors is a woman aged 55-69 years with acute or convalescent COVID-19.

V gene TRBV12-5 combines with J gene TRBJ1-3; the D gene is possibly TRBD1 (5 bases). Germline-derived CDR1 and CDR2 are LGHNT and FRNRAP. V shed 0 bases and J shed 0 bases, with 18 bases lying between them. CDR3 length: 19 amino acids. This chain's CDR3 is CASGLVQGVGSLSGNTIYF. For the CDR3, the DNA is TGTGCTAGTGGTTTGGTACAAGGGGTGGGATCTCTCTCTGGAAACACCATATATTTT.

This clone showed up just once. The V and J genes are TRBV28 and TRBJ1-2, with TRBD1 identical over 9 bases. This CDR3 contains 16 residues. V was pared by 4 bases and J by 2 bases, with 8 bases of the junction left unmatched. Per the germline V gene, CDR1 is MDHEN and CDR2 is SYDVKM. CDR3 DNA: TGTGCCAGCAGTTCCCCCGGGACAGGGTTAAACTATGGCTACACCTTC. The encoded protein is CASSSPGTGLNYGYTF.

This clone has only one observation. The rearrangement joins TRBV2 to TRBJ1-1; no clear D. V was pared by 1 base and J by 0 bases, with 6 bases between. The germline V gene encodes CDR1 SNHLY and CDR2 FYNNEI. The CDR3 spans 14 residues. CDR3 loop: CASSEVSMNTEAFF. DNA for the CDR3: TGTGCCAGCAGTGAAGTGTCAATGAACACTGAAGCTTTCTTT.

CDR3 loop: CSTTVTEAFF. The CDR3 DNA sequence: TGCAGCACCACGGTCACTGAAGCTTTCTTT. J is TRBJ1-1 and V is TRBV29-1; D uncertain. The CDR3 is made up of 10 amino acids. The germline V gene has CDR1 SQVTM and CDR2 ANQGSEA. With 8 bases removed from V and 4 bases from J, the gap between germline ends came to 8 bases.

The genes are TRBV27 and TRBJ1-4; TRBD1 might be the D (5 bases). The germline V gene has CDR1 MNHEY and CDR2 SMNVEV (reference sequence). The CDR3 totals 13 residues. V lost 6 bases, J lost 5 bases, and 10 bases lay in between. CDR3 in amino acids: CASRQHRNEKLFF. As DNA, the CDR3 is TGTGCCAGCAGACAACACAGGAATGAAAAACTGTTTTTT.

The chain's CDR3 is CASSFGARSSYNEQFF. CDR3 bases: TGCGCCAGCAGCTTTGGTGCCCGGAGCTCCTACAATGAGCAGTTCTTC. The chain combines TRBV5-1 with TRBJ2-1; D call uncertain. The CDR3 loop spans 16 amino acids. Trimming took off 2 bases at V and 0 bases at J, with 12 bases between the two ends. The germline V gene has CDR1 SGHRS and CDR2 YFSETQ.

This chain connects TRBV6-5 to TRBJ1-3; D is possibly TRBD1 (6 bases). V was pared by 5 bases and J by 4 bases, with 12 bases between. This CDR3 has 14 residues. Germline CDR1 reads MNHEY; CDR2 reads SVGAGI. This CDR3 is CASSKTGWGNTIYF. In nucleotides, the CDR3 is TGTGCCAGCAGTAAAACAGGGTGGGGAAACACCATATATTTT.

The CDR3 protein is CASSGGQHSNQPQHF. The DNA of the CDR3 is TGTGCCAGCAGTGGGGGACAACATAGCAATCAGCCCCAGCATTTT. This rearrangement joins TRBV2 to TRBJ1-5; possibly TRBD1 for D (6 bases). The V end was cut by 4 bases, the J end by 0 bases, with 10 bases between. CDR1 and CDR2 from the germline V gene are SNHLY and FYNNEI. The CDR3 runs 15 residues.

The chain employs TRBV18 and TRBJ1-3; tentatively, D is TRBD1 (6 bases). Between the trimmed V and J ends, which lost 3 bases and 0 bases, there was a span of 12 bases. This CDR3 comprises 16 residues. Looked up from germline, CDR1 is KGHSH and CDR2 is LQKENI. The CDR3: CASSPVRGFSGNTIYF. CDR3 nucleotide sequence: TGTGCCAGCTCACCCGTTAGGGGGTTCTCTGGAAACACCATATATTTT.

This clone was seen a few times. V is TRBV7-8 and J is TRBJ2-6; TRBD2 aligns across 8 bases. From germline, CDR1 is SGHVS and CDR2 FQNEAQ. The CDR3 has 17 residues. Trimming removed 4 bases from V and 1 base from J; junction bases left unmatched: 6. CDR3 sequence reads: CASSSTAGVSGANVLTF. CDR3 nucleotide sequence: TGTGCCAGCAGCTCGACAGCGGGAGTTTCTGGGGCCAACGTCCTGACTTTC.

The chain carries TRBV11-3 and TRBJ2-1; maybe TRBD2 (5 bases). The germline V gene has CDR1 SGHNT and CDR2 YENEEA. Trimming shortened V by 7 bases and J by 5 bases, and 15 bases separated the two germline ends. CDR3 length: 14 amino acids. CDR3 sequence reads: CASTEAELNNEQFF. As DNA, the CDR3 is TGTGCCAGCACGGAAGCGGAACTGAACAATGAGCAGTTCTTC.

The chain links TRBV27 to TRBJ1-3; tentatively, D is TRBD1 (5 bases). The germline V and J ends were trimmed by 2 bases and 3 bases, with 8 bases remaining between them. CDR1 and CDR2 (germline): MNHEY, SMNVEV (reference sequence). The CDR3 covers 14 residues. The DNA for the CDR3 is TGTGCCAGCAGTTTACGGGGGAATGGAAACACCATATATTTT. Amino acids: CASSLRGNGNTIYF.

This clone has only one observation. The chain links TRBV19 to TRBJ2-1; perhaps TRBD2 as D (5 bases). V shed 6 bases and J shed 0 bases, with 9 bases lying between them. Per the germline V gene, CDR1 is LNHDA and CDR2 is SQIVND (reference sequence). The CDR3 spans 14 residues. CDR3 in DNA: TGTGCCAGTAGACTAGGGAGCTCCTACAATGAGCAGTTCTTC. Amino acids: CASRLGSSYNEQFF.

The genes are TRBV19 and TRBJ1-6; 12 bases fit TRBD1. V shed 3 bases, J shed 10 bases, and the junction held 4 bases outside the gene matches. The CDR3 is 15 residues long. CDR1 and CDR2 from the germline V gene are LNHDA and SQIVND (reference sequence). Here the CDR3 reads CASSIGTGGRSPLHF. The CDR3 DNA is TGTGCCAGTAGTATCGGGACAGGGGGCAGATCACCCCTCCACTTT.

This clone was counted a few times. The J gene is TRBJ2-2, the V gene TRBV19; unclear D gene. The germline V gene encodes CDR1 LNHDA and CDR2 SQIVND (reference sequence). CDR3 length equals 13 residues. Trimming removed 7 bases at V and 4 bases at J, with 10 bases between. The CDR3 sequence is CASKTTFTGELFF. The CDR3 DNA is TGTGCCAGTAAAACGACTTTCACCGGGGAGCTGTTTTTT.

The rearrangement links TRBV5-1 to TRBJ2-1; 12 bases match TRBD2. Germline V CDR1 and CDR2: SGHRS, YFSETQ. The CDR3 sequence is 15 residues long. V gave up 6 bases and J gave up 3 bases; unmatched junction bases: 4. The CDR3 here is CASKGGLAGYNEQFF. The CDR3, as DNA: TGCGCCAGCAAGGGGGGACTAGCGGGCTACAATGAGCAGTTCTTC.

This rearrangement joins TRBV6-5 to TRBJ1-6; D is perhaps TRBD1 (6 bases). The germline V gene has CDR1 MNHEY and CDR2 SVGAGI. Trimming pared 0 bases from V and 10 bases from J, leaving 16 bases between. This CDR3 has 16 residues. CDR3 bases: TGTGCCAGCAGTTACTCGAAGGGCAGGGGAGGGTCACCCCTCCACTTT. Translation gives CASSYSKGRGGSPLHF.

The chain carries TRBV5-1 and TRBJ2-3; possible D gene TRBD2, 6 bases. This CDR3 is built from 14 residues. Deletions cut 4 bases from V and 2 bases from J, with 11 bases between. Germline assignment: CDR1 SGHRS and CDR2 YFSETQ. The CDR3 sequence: CASSQAGFTDTQYF. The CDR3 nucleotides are TGCGCCAGCAGCCAGGCGGGATTCACAGATACGCAGTATTTT.

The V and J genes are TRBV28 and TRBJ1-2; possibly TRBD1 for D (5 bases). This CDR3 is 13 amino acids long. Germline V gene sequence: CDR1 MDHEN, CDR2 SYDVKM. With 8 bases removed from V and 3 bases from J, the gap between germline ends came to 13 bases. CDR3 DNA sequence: TGTGCCAGCTATTTTACAGGACACTATGGCTACACCTTC. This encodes CASYFTGHYGYTF.

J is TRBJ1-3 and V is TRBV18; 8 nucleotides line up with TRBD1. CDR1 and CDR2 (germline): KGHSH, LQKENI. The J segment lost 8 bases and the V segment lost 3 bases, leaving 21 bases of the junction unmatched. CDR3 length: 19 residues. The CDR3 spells CASSPAAGQGLSNSDTIYF. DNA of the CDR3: TGTGCCAGCTCACCGGCGGCCGGACAGGGCTTATCGAATAGCGACACCATATATTTT. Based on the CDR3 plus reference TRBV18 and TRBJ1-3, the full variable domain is NAGVMQNPRHLVRRRGQEARLRCSPMKGHSHVYWYRQLPEEGLKFMVYLQKENIIDESGMPKERFSAEFPKEGPSILRIQQVVRGDSAAYFCASSPAAGQGLSNSDTIYFGEGSWLTVV.

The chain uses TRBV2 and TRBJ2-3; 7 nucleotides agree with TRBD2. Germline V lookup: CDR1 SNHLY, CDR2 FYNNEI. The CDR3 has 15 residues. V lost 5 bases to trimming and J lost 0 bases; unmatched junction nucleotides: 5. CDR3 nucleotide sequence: TGTGCCAGCAGTCCTAGCGGAGTAAGCACAGATACGCAGTATTTT. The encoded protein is CASSPSGVSTDTQYF. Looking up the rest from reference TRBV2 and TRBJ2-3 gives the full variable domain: EPEVTQTPSHQVTQMGQEVILRCVPISNHLYFYWYRQILGQKVEFLVSFYNNEISEKSEIFDDQFSVERPDGSNFTLKIRSTKLEDSAMYFCASSPSGVSTDTQYFGPGTRLTVL.